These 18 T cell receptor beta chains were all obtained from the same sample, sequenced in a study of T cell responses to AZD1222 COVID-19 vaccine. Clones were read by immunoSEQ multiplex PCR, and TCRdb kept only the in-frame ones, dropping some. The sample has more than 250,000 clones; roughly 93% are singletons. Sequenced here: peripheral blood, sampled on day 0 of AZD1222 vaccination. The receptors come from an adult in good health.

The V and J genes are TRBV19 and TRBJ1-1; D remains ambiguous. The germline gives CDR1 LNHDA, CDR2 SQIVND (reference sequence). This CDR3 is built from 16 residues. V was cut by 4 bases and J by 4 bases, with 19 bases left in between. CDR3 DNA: TGTGCCAGTAGTACGCGAAGGGCAGACAAGCTCACTGAAGCTTTCTTT. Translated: CASSTRRADKLTEAFF.

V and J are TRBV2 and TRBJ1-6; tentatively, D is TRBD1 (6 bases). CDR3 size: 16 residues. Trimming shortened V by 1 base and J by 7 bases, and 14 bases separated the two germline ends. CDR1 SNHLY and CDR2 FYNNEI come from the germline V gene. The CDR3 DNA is TGTGCCAGCAGTGAAGTTGGCAGGGGAAGGAATTCACCCCTCCACTTT. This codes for CASSEVGRGRNSPLHF.

The CDR3 bases are TGTGCCAGCAGTCTCCTCAGCGGACAGGGAAAGACCTACACCTTC. This sequence encodes CASSLLSGQGKTYTF. The chain uses TRBV28 and TRBJ1-2; 8 bases are shared with TRBD1. Germline V lookup: CDR1 MDHEN, CDR2 SYDVKM. Germline trimming cut 5 bases from V and 10 bases from J; bases unmatched to any gene: 15. The CDR3 is 15 residues long.

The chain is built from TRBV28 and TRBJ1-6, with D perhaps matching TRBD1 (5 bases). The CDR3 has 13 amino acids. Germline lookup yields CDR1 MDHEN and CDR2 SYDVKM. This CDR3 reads CGSSFLRDSPLHF. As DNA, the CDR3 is TGTGGTAGCAGTTTCCTCAGGGATTCACCCCTCCACTTT.

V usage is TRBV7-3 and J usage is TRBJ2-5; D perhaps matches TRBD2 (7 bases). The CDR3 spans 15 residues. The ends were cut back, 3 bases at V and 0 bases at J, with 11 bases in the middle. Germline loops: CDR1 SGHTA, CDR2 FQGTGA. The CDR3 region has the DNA TGTGCCAGCAGCTTGGGGAGGGGGTACCAAGAGACCCAGTACTTC. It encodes CASSLGRGYQETQYF.

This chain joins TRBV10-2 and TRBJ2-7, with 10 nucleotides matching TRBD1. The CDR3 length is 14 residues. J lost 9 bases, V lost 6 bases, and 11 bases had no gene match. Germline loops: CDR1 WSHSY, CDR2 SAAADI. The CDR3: CASRGGPGQGSQYF. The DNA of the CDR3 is TGCGCCAGCAGAGGGGGGCCGGGACAGGGGTCGCAGTACTTC.

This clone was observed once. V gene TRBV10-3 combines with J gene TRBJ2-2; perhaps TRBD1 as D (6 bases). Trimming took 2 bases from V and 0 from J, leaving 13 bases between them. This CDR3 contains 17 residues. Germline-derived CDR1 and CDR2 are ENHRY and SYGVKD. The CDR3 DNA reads TGTGCCATCAGTGAGCAGGGGCCGTTCGCGAACACCGGGGAGCTGTTTTTT. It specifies CAISEQGPFANTGELFF.

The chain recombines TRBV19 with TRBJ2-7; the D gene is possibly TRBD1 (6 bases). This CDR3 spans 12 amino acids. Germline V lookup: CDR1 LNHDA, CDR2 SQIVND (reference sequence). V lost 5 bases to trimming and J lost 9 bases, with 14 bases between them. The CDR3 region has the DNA TGTGCCAGTAGTCGGGGCCAAGGGGGGCAGTACTTC. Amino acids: CASSRGQGGQYF.

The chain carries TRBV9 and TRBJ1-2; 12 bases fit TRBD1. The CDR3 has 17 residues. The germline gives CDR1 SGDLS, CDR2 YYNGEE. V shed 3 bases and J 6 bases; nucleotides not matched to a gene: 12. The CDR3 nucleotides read TGTGCCAGCAGCGCCGCAACTTGGGGACAGGGGGCTAATGGCTACACCTTC. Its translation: CASSAATWGQGANGYTF.

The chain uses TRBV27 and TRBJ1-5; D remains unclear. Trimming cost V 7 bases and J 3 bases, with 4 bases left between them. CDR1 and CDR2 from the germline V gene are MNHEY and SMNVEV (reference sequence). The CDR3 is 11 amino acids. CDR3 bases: TGTGCCAGCAATCCCAATCAGCCCCAGCATTTT. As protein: CASNPNQPQHF.

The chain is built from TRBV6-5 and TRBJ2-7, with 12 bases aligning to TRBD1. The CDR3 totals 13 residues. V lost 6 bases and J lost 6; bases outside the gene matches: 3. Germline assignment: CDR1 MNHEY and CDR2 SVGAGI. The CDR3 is CASRGTGGREQYF. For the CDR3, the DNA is TGTGCCAGCAGAGGGACAGGGGGCCGCGAGCAGTACTTC.

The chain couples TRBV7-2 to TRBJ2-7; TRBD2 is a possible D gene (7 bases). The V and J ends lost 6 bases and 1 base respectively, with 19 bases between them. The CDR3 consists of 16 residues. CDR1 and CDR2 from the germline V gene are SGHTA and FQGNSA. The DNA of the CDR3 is TGTGCCAGCAGTCCCGTCGGGGGGCGGGGGTCCTACGAGCAGTACTTC. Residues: CASSPVGGRGSYEQYF.

The CDR3 reads CASSPAGSTLGYTF. Written as DNA, the CDR3 is TGTGCCAGCAGCCCGGCGGGATCAACGTTGGGCTACACCTTC. The rearrangement uses TRBV5-4 and TRBJ1-2, with D hard to call. V lost 4 bases and J lost 8, with 18 bases in between. CDR3 length: 14 residues. Germline values: CDR1 SGHNT, CDR2 YYREEE (reference sequence).

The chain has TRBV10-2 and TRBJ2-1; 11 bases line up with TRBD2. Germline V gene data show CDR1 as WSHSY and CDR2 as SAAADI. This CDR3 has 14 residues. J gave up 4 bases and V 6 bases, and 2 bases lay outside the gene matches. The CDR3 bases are TGCGCCAGCAGGACTAGCGGGGCTTACAATGAGCAGTTCTTC. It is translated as CASRTSGAYNEQFF.

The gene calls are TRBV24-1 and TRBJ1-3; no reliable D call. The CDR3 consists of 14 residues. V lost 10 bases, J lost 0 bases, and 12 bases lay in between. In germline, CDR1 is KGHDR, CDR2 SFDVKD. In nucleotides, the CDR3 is TGTGCCACAGTACAGCTGCCCTCTGGAAACACCATATATTTT. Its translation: CATVQLPSGNTIYF.

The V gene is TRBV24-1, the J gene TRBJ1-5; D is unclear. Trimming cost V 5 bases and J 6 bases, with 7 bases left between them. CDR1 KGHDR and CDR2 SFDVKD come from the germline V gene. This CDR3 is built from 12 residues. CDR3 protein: CATSASGQPQHF. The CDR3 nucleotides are TGTGCCACCAGTGCCTCGGGTCAGCCCCAGCATTTT.

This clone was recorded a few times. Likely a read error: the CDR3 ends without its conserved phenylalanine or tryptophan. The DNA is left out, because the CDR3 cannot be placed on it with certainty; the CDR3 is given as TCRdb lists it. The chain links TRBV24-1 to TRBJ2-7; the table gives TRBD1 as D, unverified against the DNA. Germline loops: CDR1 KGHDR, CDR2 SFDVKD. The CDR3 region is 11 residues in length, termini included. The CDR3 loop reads CATPRADRGPG.

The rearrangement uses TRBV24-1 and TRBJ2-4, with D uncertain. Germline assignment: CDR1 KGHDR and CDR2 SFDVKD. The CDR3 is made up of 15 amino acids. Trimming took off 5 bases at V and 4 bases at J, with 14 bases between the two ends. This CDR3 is CATSVGPRAKNIQYF. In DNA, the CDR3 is TGTGCCACCAGTGTGGGTCCTCGGGCAAAAAACATTCAGTACTTC.